A single sample is the source of the 24 T cell receptor beta chains below, sequenced in a study of neurological immune-mediated disorders. TCRdb reprocessed the 5' RACE reads with MiXCR, giving one entry per CDR3 protein. This sample has about 65,000 distinct CDR3 sequences; roughly 4% occur once, and the top ten carry just over 2.5%. The source material was PBMCs. Every receptor here comes from a man aged 50-59 years with multiple sclerosis.

Ten or more counts support this clonotype. J is TRBJ1-2 and V is TRBV5-1; D is perhaps TRBD1 (5 bases). The CDR3 totals 15 residues. Germline loops: CDR1 SGHRS, CDR2 YFSETQ. The ends were cut back, 7 bases at V and 0 bases at J, with 16 bases in the middle. CDR3 protein: CASGKTGSPNYGYTF. DNA of the CDR3: TGCGCCAGCGGAAAAACAGGATCCCCTAACTATGGCTACACCTTC. Combining the CDR3 with reference TRBV5-1 and TRBJ1-2 gives the whole variable domain KAGVTQTPRYLIKTRGQQVTLSCSPISGHRSVSWYQQTPGQGLQFLFEYFSETQRNKGNFPGRFSGRQFSNSRSEMNVSTLELGDSALYLCASGKTGSPNYGYTFGSGTRLTVV.

This chain uses TRBV6-5 with TRBJ2-3, with TRBD2 matching over 12 bases. V shed 5 bases and J 6 bases; nucleotides not matched to a gene: 9. This CDR3 spans 16 amino acids. Germline V gene lookup returns CDR1 MNHEY and CDR2 SVGAGI. CDR3 nucleotide sequence: TGTGCCAGCAGTAGAACTAGCGGGGGGAGCTTGGATACGCAGTATTTT. Its protein is CASSRTSGGSLDTQYF.

This clonotype was detected many times. The chain combines TRBV5-1 with TRBJ2-1; 8 positions agree with TRBD1. The V and J ends lost 0 bases and 7 bases, in that order; junction bases with no gene match: 6. The CDR3 loop spans 15 amino acids. CDR1 SGHRS and CDR2 YFSETQ come from the germline V gene. The CDR3 spells CASSLADRAGNEQFF. DNA for the CDR3: TGCGCCAGCAGCTTGGCGGACAGGGCGGGGAATGAGCAGTTCTTC.

Here the CDR3 DNA reads TGCGCCAGCAGCCAAGATGGGACAGCGTCCTACGAGCAGTACTTC. This gives the protein CASSQDGTASYEQYF. The rearrangement joins TRBV4-3 to TRBJ2-7; TRBD1 matches at 7 bases. With V trimmed by 0 bases and J by 1 base, 3 bases remained unmatched. Germline V gene data show CDR1 as LGHNA and CDR2 as YSLEER. This CDR3 comprises 15 residues.

This clonotype has at least ten counts. CDR3 coding DNA: TGCGCCAGCAGCCAAGAAAGCACAGATACGCAGTATTTT. Translated: CASSQESTDTQYF. The V and J genes are TRBV4-3 and TRBJ2-3; D gene ambiguous. Germline CDR1 and CDR2: LGHNA and YSLEER. V shed 0 bases and J shed 0 bases, with 1 base lying between them. This CDR3 region has 13 residues.

This clonotype was counted many times. The chain combines TRBV25-1 with TRBJ2-1, with 14 bases matching TRBD2. The germline V gene encodes CDR1 MGHDK and CDR2 SYGVNS. This CDR3 spans 17 amino acids. V shed 3 bases and J 4 bases; nucleotides not matched to a gene: 5. Written as DNA, the CDR3 is TGTGCCAGCAGTGAGACTAGCGGGGGGGGAGATTACAATGAGCAGTTCTTC. Its protein product is CASSETSGGGDYNEQFF.

This clonotype was detected many times. The V gene is TRBV9, the J gene TRBJ2-2; D possibly corresponds to TRBD2 (6 bases). V was cut by 0 bases and J by 4 bases, with 10 bases left in between. CDR3 size: 15 residues. CDR1 is SGDLS, CDR2 YYNGEE, per germline. The CDR3 loop is CASSVGGGSTGELFF. DNA for the CDR3: TGTGCCAGCAGCGTAGGTGGGGGGAGCACCGGGGAGCTGTTTTTT.

This clonotype came up many times. The chain employs TRBV12-3 or TRBV12-4 and TRBJ2-3; TRBD1 aligns across 9 bases. Losses at the gene ends were 3 bases for V and 2 bases for J; bases not matched to a gene: 6. The CDR3 contains 16 residues. The CDR3 reads CASSFKGTGTTDTQYF. The CDR3 nucleotides are TGTGCCAGCAGTTTTAAAGGGACAGGGACCACAGATACGCAGTATTTT.

This clonotype was seen more than once but under ten times. The chain employs TRBV5-1 and TRBJ2-5; 9 bases agree with TRBD2. Trimming cost V 0 bases and J 5 bases; bases outside gene matches: 8. CDR1 and CDR2 from the germline V gene are SGHRS and YFSETQ. The CDR3 is made up of 16 amino acids. CDR3 nucleotides: TGCGCCAGCAGCTTGGTTGGCGGGGGGGCCGGGGAGACCCAGTACTTC. This codes for CASSLVGGGAGETQYF.

This clonotype was observed a few times. V is TRBV12-3 or TRBV12-4 and J is TRBJ1-1, with D unclear. V lost 2 bases and J lost 11, with 18 bases in between. The CDR3 has 14 residues. As DNA, the CDR3 is TGTGCCAGCAGTTTATCCCAAACAATAGACGGGGCTTTCTTT. Its translation: CASSLSQTIDGAFF.

This clonotype was recorded many times. The chain links TRBV12-3 or TRBV12-4 to TRBJ1-4, with D perhaps TRBD1 (5 bases). Trimming cost V 2 bases and J 4 bases, with 14 bases left between them. CDR3 length equals 16 residues. The CDR3 DNA reads TGTGCCAGCAGTTTATATTTGGGGCGACATAATGAAAAACTGTTTTTT. Translated, it gives CASSLYLGRHNEKLFF.

This clonotype was observed many times. The chain recombines TRBV29-1 with TRBJ1-5; D remains ambiguous. V was trimmed by 8 bases and J by 7 bases, leaving 24 bases between them. The germline gives CDR1 SQVTM, CDR2 ANQGSEA. The CDR3 consists of 15 residues. The CDR3 DNA sequence: TGCAGCACCCGCCCGTGGTCTACATCGGAGCAGCCCCAGCATTTT. Translating it yields CSTRPWSTSEQPQHF.

This CDR3 reads CASTRTAESPEAFF. The CDR3 DNA sequence: TGCGCCAGCACACGGACGGCGGAGAGCCCTGAAGCTTTCTTT. The chain uses TRBV5-1 and TRBJ1-1; no clear D gene. This CDR3 contains 14 residues. Germline CDR1 reads SGHRS; CDR2 reads YFSETQ. With 6 bases removed from V and 6 bases from J, the gap between germline ends came to 18 bases.

In its sample, this clonotype was seen many times. The CDR3: CASSIEKGGKATQYF. CDR3 coding DNA: TGTGCCAGTAGTATTGAGAAGGGGGGAAAGGCGACCCAGTACTTC. The chain employs TRBV19 and TRBJ2-5; D assignment may be TRBD1 or TRBD2 (6 bases each). V dropped 3 bases and J dropped 7 bases, with 18 bases sitting between them. CDR1 is LNHDA and CDR2 is SQIVND in the germline V gene (reference sequence). The CDR3 is 15 residues long.

The sample holds many counts of this clonotype. The rearrangement links TRBV14 to TRBJ2-1; 7 nucleotides agree with TRBD1. CDR1 SGHDN and CDR2 FVKESK come from the germline V gene. The CDR3 is made up of 16 amino acids. V dropped 3 bases and J dropped 0; count of bases not matched to a gene: 5. CDR3 in amino acids: CASSQDTGASYNEQFF. DNA for the CDR3: TGTGCCAGCAGCCAGGATACAGGGGCCTCCTACAATGAGCAGTTCTTC.

This clonotype was counted ten times or more. J is TRBJ1-3 and V is TRBV6-5; 9 positions agree with TRBD1. The length of the CDR3 is 14 residues. With 8 bases clipped from V and 1 base from J, the junction kept 3 bases outside the gene matches. Per the germline V gene, CDR1 is MNHEY and CDR2 is SVGAGI. The CDR3 DNA reads as TGTGCCAGCCGGGACAGGGCGTCTGGAAACACCATATATTTT. It codes for CASRDRASGNTIYF.

A few counts support this clonotype. This chain uses TRBV5-1 with TRBJ2-1; 7 bases align to TRBD1. Looked up from germline, CDR1 is SGHRS and CDR2 is YFSETQ. The CDR3 consists of 15 residues. Germline trimming cut 3 bases from V and 4 bases from J; bases unmatched to any gene: 7. The CDR3 region is CASSSPGTVYNEQFF. The CDR3 nucleotides read TGCGCCAGCAGCTCCCCCGGGACAGTATACAATGAGCAGTTCTTC.

This clonotype was seen ten or more times. This chain links TRBV3-1 with TRBJ1-4; D ambiguous. This CDR3 is 13 amino acids long. Germline V lookup: CDR1 LGHDT, CDR2 YNNKEL (reference sequence). V lost 1 base to trimming and J lost 8 bases, with 8 bases between them. CDR3 region: CASSQAGGEKLFF. The CDR3 DNA reads as TGTGCCAGCAGCCAAGCCGGCGGGGAAAAACTGTTTTTT.

In its sample, this clonotype was seen many times. The chain links TRBV5-8 to TRBJ1-1, with D unresolved. The length of the CDR3 is 16 residues. Germline CDR1 SGHTS, CDR2 YDEGEE. V was cut by 1 base and J by 0 bases, with 13 bases left in between. For the CDR3, the DNA is TGTGCCAGCAGCTTGCTTCAAGCTGTAATGAACACTGAAGCTTTCTTT. This gives the protein CASSLLQAVMNTEAFF.

This clonotype has ten or more counts. The chain carries TRBV4-1 and TRBJ1-4, with TRBD1 identical over 7 bases. The V segment lost 2 bases and the J segment 6 bases; nucleotides outside the gene matches: 6. CDR1 and CDR2 (germline): MGHRA, YSYEKL. This CDR3 spans 15 amino acids. The CDR3 DNA sequence: TGCGCCAGCAGCCAAACAGGGGCGGGAGATGAAAAACTGTTTTTT. Amino acid sequence: CASSQTGAGDEKLFF.

This clonotype was observed at least ten times. CDR3 DNA: TGCAGCGTTTATCCTGGTCTACTTTCCGGGAACACTGAAGCTTTCTTT. The encoded protein is CSVYPGLLSGNTEAFF. The V call is TRBV29-1, the J call TRBJ1-1; D remains ambiguous. The CDR3 is 16 amino acids. Per germline, CDR1 SQVTM and CDR2 ANQGSEA. Trimming removed 5 bases from V and 1 base from J, with 20 bases in between.

This clonotype appeared many times. The rearrangement joins TRBV20-1 to TRBJ1-2, with unresolved D. V lost 0 bases, J lost 3 bases, and 5 bases lay in between. The CDR3 spans 12 residues. Germline CDR1 is DFQATT and CDR2 is SNEGSKA (reference sequence). The CDR3 DNA reads as TGCAGTGCTAGAGACGGATACTATGGCTACACCTTC. Its translation is CSARDGYYGYTF.

A note on this clonotype: A much larger clone differs by one base, so this may be a read error. Because the CDR3 is missing its conserved closing phenylalanine or tryptophan, this is likely a read error. The gene calls are TRBV7-9 and TRBJ2-7; no definite D call. CDR1 and CDR2 (germline): SEHNR, FQNEAQ (reference sequence). V gave up 4 bases and J gave up 3 bases, with 7 bases separating them. The CDR3 spans 12 residues. The CDR3 region is CASSSVNYEQYI. In DNA form, the CDR3 reads TGTGCCAGCAGCTCGGTAAACTACGAGCAGTACATC.

The sample holds many counts of this clonotype. The V gene is TRBV5-1, the J gene TRBJ2-5; D not certain. Deletions cut 1 base from V and 0 bases from J, with 10 bases between. The CDR3 has 15 amino acids. CDR1 is SGHRS and CDR2 is YFSETQ in the germline V gene. DNA for the CDR3: TGCGCCAGCAGCTTGTTCGCAGAGTACCAAGAGACCCAGTACTTC. It yields the protein CASSLFAEYQETQYF.